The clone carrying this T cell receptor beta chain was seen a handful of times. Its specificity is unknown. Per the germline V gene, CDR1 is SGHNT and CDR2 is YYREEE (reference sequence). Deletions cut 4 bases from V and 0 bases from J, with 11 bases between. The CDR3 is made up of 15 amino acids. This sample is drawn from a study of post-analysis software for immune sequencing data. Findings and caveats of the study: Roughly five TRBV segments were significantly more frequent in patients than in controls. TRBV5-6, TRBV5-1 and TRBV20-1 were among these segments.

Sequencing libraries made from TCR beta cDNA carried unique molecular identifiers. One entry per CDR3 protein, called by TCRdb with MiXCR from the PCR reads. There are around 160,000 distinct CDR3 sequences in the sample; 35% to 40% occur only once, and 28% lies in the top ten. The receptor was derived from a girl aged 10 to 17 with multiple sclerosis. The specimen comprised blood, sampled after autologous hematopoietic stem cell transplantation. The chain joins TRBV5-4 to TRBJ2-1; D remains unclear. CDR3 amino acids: CASSPKISSYNEQFF. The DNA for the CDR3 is TGTGCCAGCAGCCCAAAGATAAGCTCCTACAATGAGCAGTTCTTC. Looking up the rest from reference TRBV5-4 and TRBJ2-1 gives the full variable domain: ETGVTQSPTHLIKTRGQQVTLRCSSQSGHNTVSWYQQALGQGPQFIFQYYREEENGRGNFPPRFSGLQFPNYSSELNVNALELDDSALYLCASSPKISSYNEQFFGPGTRLTVL.